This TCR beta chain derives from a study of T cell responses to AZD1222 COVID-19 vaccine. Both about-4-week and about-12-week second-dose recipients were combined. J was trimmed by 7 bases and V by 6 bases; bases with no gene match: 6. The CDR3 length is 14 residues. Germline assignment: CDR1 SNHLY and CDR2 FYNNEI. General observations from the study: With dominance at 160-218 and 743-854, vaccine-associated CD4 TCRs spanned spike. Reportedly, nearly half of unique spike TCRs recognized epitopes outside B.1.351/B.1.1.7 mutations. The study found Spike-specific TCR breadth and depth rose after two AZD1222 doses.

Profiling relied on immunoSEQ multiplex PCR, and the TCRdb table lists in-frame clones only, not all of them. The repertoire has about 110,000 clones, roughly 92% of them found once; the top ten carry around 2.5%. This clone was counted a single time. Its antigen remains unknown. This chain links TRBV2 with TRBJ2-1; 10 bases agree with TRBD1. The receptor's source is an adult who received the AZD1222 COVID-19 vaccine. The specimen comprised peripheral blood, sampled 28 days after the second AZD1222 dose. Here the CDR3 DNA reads TGTGCCAGCAGGCTCCGGGACAGGGGAAATGAGCAGTTCTTC. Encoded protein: CASRLRDRGNEQFF. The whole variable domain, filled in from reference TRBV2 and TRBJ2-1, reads EPEVTQTPSHQVTQMGQEVILRCVPISNHLYFYWYRQILGQKVEFLVSFYNNEISEKSEIFDDQFSVERPDGSNFTLKIRSTKLEDSAMYFCASRLRDRGNEQFFGPGTRLTVL.